This T cell receptor beta chain comes out of a study of T cell repertoires in cytomegalovirus infection. The overall study: Public signatures in TCR beta pointed to CMV infection and matching HLA type. Findings of the study overall: Within the response measured ex vivo, HLA-C-restricted CMV-specific TCR beta clonotypes were dominant. Cumulative frequency of public TCR beta families picked out carriers of CMV plus the relevant HLA.

This clonotype was found many times. The antigen remains undetermined. The CDR3 contains 14 residues. From germline, CDR1 is SGHTA and CDR2 FQGNSA. V was shortened by 7 bases and J by 3 bases, with 13 bases between the two germline ends. TCRdb itself ran the reads through MiXCR, one entry per CDR3 protein. This repertoire shows around 450,000 distinct CDR3 sequences, under 40% found once; its top ten account for approximately 15%. The rearrangement joins TRBV7-2 to TRBJ2-1; D is unclear. The receptor comes from a human donor in good health (CMV status not recorded). Some clones in this sample may be carry-over from other donors' samples. The sequencing sample was made of PBMCs. The CDR3 DNA sequence: TGTGCCAGCATCTACATTGGGATCTACAATGAGCAGTTCTTC. This gives the protein CASIYIGIYNEQFF.